Sequencing of this T cell receptor (beta chain) was carried out in a study of cytomegalovirus exposure and HLA in healthy donors. At the level of the study: Early released data had tens of millions of unique TCRs, all coming from HLA-typed donors. Ancestry clustering placed about 86% of approximately 370 genotyped donors in the Caucasian-associated cluster.

Broader study findings: Cytomegalovirus-associated status was assigned to approximately 160 TCR beta chains.

Trimming left V 1 base short and J 8 bases short, with 3 bases between. CDR1 and CDR2 (germline): SGHVS, FQNEAQ. CDR3 length: 11 amino acids. The PCR was carried out with 60 Vbeta primers and 13 Jbeta primers. TCRdb keeps only in-frame clones here, not all; method: immunoSEQ multiplex PCR. The listing contains about 160,000 clones. In the case of this clone: As yet, its antigen is unknown.

Material for sequencing was PBMCs. The V gene is TRBV7-8, the J gene TRBJ1-3, with D uncertain. The receptor was derived from a woman aged 60-75 years in good health and CMV-seronegative. In DNA, the CDR3 is TGTGCCAGCAGCTTAGTAGACACCATATATTTT. Translating it yields CASSLVDTIYF.